The 18 T cell receptor beta chains in this list originate from one sample, sequenced in a study of shared clonotypes between healthy human individuals. Profiling relied on immunoSEQ multiplex PCR, and the TCRdb table lists in-frame clones only, not all of them. Of under 600,000 clones listed, about 80% were seen once; the top ten hold about 12%. The sequenced sample consisted of PBMCs. The receptors derive from a woman in her thirties or forties in good health. Some clones in this sample may be carry-over from other donors' samples.

The CDR3 region has the DNA TGTGCCAGCAGCTTAACTAGGGGACTCGGTCAGCCCCAGCATTTT. This encodes CASSLTRGLGQPQHF. V gene TRBV7-8 combines with J gene TRBJ1-5; the D gene is possibly TRBD1 (5 bases). The CDR3 covers 15 residues. V lost 2 bases to trimming and J lost 6 bases, with 14 bases between them. CDR1 is SGHVS and CDR2 is FQNEAQ in the germline V gene.

This clone was found once. The rearrangement uses TRBV29-1 and TRBJ1-3, with no clear D. The CDR3 has 12 amino acids. Germline V gene lookup returns CDR1 SQVTM and CDR2 ANQGSEA. Trimming took off 4 bases at V and 0 bases at J, with 4 bases between the two ends. CDR3 sequence: CSVAVSGNTIYF. Here the CDR3 DNA reads TGCAGCGTTGCCGTCTCTGGAAACACCATATATTTT.

Comments on this clone: With a far larger clone one base away, a read error is the likely cause. The chain links TRBV29-1 to TRBJ2-1; D unresolved. The CDR3 consists of 11 residues. Germline V gene sequence: CDR1 SQVTM, CDR2 ANQGSEA. Trimming pared 6 bases from V and 10 bases from J, leaving 13 bases between. As DNA, the CDR3 is TGCAGCGTGTCTAGGTCCAGGGAGCAGTTCTTC. As protein: CSVSRSREQFF.

This clone was seen just once. The rearrangement uses TRBV7-2 and TRBJ1-2, with D unresolved. CDR1 is SGHTA and CDR2 is FQGNSA in the germline V gene. The V gene lost 8 bases and the J gene lost 2 bases, with 12 bases spanning the gap. This CDR3 is 13 amino acids long. The CDR3 DNA is TGTGCCAGCGGCGCACAGCGAAACTATGGCTACACCTTC. Translation: CASGAQRNYGYTF.

As for this clone: One end of the junction does not line up with germline, which may come from a read error. The chain recombines TRBV28 with TRBJ2-7, with D perhaps matching TRBD1 (5 bases). CDR3 size: 15 residues. Germline lookup yields CDR1 MDHEN and CDR2 SYDVKM. The CDR3 DNA reads as TGTGCCAGCACTTTAGGCCCAGGGCTCGTCTACGAGCAGTACTTC. It translates to CASTLGPGLVYEQYF.

V gene TRBV6-5 combines with J gene TRBJ2-5; TRBD1 aligns across 7 bases. The DNA end is a closer match to TRBJ2-7, so the J assignment may be wrong. CDR3 length: 13 amino acids. Germline-derived CDR1 and CDR2 are MNHEY and SVGAGI. The DNA of the CDR3 is TGTGCCACCGGGACAGATTTATCCTACGAGCAGTACTTC. It translates to CATGTDLSYEQYF.

The genes are TRBV5-1 and TRBJ2-3, with 7 bases identical to TRBD1. V shed 3 bases, J shed 2 bases, and the junction held 3 bases outside the gene matches. Germline V lookup: CDR1 SGHRS, CDR2 YFSETQ. CDR3 length: 14 residues. The CDR3 nucleotides read TGCGCCAGCAGCTGGACAGGAGACACAGATACGCAGTATTTT. Translating gives CASSWTGDTDTQYF.

V is TRBV6-1 and J is TRBJ1-2, with D possibly TRBD1 on 6 matching bases. Trimming left V 6 bases short and J 4 bases short, with 12 bases between. CDR3 length: 13 amino acids. The germline gives CDR1 MNHNS, CDR2 SASEGT. CDR3 region: CASRVTGIYGYTF. CDR3 DNA sequence: TGTGCCAGCAGGGTAACAGGGATCTATGGCTACACCTTC.

Details on this clone: Other DNA sequences in this specimen translate into the identical CDR3. This sequence joins TRBV5-1 and TRBJ2-3, with 8 bases aligning to TRBD1. Trimming cost V 2 bases and J 2 bases; bases outside gene matches: 1. The CDR3 is made up of 14 amino acids. Germline-derived CDR1 and CDR2 are SGHRS and YFSETQ. The CDR3: CASSLQGDTDTQYF. CDR3 sequence (DNA): TGCGCCAGCAGCTTACAGGGGGACACAGATACGCAGTATTTT.

V and J are TRBV5-4 and TRBJ2-7; D possibly matches TRBD1 or TRBD2 (5 bases each). The germline CDR1 and CDR2 sequences are SGHNT and YYREEE (reference sequence). The CDR3 is 17 residues long. The germline V and J ends were trimmed by 0 bases and 2 bases, with 18 bases remaining between them. Here the CDR3 reads CASSLAPGAGQAYEQYF. CDR3 in DNA: TGTGCCAGCAGCTTGGCCCCCGGGGCAGGGCAGGCCTACGAGCAGTACTTC.

This clone was recorded a few times. The CDR3 DNA is TGTGCCGGTCCAAGAGGGGGACAGGAGGCTTCGGGCAATCAGCCCCAGCATTTT. Its translation is CAGPRGGQEASGNQPQHF. The gene calls are TRBV7-9 and TRBJ1-5, with 8 positions matching TRBD1. From germline, CDR1 is SEHNR and CDR2 FQNEAQ (reference sequence). This CDR3 region has 18 residues. V lost 11 bases and J lost 2; bases outside the gene matches: 20.

The rearrangement uses TRBV11-2 and TRBJ2-5; the D gene could be TRBD1 or TRBD2 (5 bases each). CDR3 length: 14 amino acids. Trimming took off 5 bases at V and 7 bases at J, with 17 bases between the two ends. The germline V gene has CDR1 SGHAT and CDR2 FQNNGV. The CDR3 region has the DNA TGTGCCAGCAGCCCCCCGGGACGGGTGGGGACCCAGTACTTC. Translated, it gives CASSPPGRVGTQYF.

V usage is TRBV7-8 and J usage is TRBJ2-7; no firm D call. V shed 1 base and J shed 3 bases, with 19 bases lying between them. The CDR3 runs 17 residues. The germline V gene has CDR1 SGHVS and CDR2 FQNEAQ. DNA of the CDR3: TGTGCCAGCAGCTTAGGATCTCCCCGATCGGCCCACTACGAGCAGTACTTC. It yields the protein CASSLGSPRSAHYEQYF.

The chain has TRBV19 and TRBJ2-3; D is ambiguous. Germline V gene sequence: CDR1 LNHDA, CDR2 SQIVND (reference sequence). Trimming took 6 bases from V and 6 from J, leaving 13 bases between them. There are 13 residues in the CDR3. The CDR3, as DNA: TGTGCCAGTAGCCCCGACGGGTGGGATACGCAGTATTTT. This gives the protein CASSPDGWDTQYF. Full variable domain (remainder filled in from reference TRBV19 and TRBJ2-3): DGGITQSPKYLFRKEGQNVTLSCEQNLNHDAMYWYRQDPGQGLRLIYYSQIVNDFQKGDIAEGYSVSREKKESFPLTVTSAQKNPTAFYLCASSPDGWDTQYFGPGTRLTVL.

CDR3 bases: TGTGCCTGGAGCCCCGCCGACAGAAATCAGCCCCAGCATTTT. Amino acids: CAWSPADRNQPQHF. The genes are TRBV30 and TRBJ1-5; D might be TRBD1 (5 bases). The V gene's germline CDR1 is GTSNPN and CDR2 SVGIG (reference sequence). Between the trimmed V and J ends, which lost 3 bases and 4 bases, there was a span of 13 bases. The CDR3 loop spans 14 amino acids.

V gene TRBV27 combines with J gene TRBJ2-1, with TRBD1 as a possible D gene (6 bases). Trimming cost V 0 bases and J 4 bases, with 13 bases left between them. The germline V gene has CDR1 MNHEY and CDR2 SMNVEV (reference sequence). The CDR3 is made up of 16 amino acids. The CDR3 DNA sequence: TGTGCCAGCAGTTTATCGGCCGGACAGCATTACAATGAGCAGTTCTTC. This encodes CASSLSAGQHYNEQFF.

The chain links TRBV5-6 to TRBJ1-1, with no clear D. V was shortened by 2 bases and J by 1 base, with 9 bases between the two germline ends. The CDR3 runs 14 residues. Germline V gene data show CDR1 as SGHDT and CDR2 as YYEEEE. This CDR3 reads CASSFADSNTEAFF. The CDR3 DNA follows: TGTGCCAGCAGCTTTGCAGACTCGAACACTGAAGCTTTCTTT.

Here the CDR3 reads CATSRDRGTGGYTF. As DNA, the CDR3 is TGTGCCACCAGCAGAGATCGTGGGACAGGGGGCTACACCTTC. The gene calls are TRBV15 and TRBJ1-2; TRBD1 matches 9 bases. The CDR3 runs to 14 residues. The J segment lost 8 bases and the V segment lost 0 bases, leaving 4 bases of the junction unmatched. Per the germline V gene, CDR1 is LNHNV and CDR2 is YYDKDF (reference sequence).